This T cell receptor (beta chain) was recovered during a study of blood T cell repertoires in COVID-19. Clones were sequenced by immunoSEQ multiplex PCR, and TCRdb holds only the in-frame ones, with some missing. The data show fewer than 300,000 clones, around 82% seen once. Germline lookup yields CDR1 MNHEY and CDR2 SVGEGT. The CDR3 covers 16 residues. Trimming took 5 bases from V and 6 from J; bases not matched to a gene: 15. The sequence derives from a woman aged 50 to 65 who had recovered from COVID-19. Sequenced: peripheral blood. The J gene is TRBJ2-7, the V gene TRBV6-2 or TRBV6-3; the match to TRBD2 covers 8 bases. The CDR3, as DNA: TGTGCCAGCAGTCCCTCCGCTGGCGGGAGGCCCCTCGAGCAGTACTTC. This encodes CASSPSAGGRPLEQYF.